This entry concerns a single T cell receptor (beta chain). What antigen it recognizes has not been identified. Per-base quality was not reported, and no clone a single base away is much larger than it. Using the deep immunoSEQ assay, TCR CDR3 regions were amplified from genomic DNA by multiplex PCR. For each cell subset, the extracted genomic DNA was distributed evenly across all wells of several immunoSEQ 96-well plates, and each plate served as one replicate. For sorted subsets, approximately 200 ng of genomic DNA, equivalent to around 30,000 T cell genomes, went into each replicate PCR. The purified libraries were quantified using a Qubit 3.0 fluorometer, sized with a Bioanalyzer 2100, and then quantified again using the KAPA Library Quantification kit. A separate single-read 150-cycle Illumina NextSeq 550 flow cell was used to sequence each immunoSEQ 96-well plate. Turning to the authors' computational methods: Because the immunoSEQ output held only junctional sequences and lacked quality scores, the filtering could not match the filtering applied to full-length reads. To assign V/J genes and CDR3, sequences were annotated against IMGT germline references using PyIR, a Python wrapper for IgBLAST v1.9. Reads with weak V/J assignments (E-value above 1e-6), missing CDR3, stop codons, out-of-frame junctions, or ambiguous translated residues were removed. V3J clonotypes were defined by identical inferred V gene, J gene, and CDR3 amino acid sequence. Percentage overlap between repertoires was computed as shared unique clonotypes divided by the size of the smaller repertoire. Three approaches were used to assess repertoire richness: RTK rarefaction, the Chao1 estimator, and Recon v2.1 estimates of unobserved clonotypes. Generation probabilities for all TCRbeta clonotypes obtained by the gDNA method from a handful of donors were computed using OLGA. The clones in this table, taken by TCRdb from immuneACCESS, are in-frame only. Not every clone is retained; where verified, under half of the shortfall comes from an unresolved V gene, and the cause of the rest is unknown. V, J and clone size reflect that table, while D and trimming were determined from the DNA. For this sample the table gives over 95,000 clones, of which around 66% were detected only once. Of the sample, 20% to 25% falls within the top ten clones.

This entry is derived from a study of shared clonotypes between healthy human individuals (TCRdb year 2020). Broadly, across the study: The cohort included three men and a couple of women between 18 and 49 years of age. For each donor, CD4 naive and CD4 memory were each run on three plates, CD8 naive on two plates, and CD8 memory on one plate. To estimate repertoire size and how much clonotypes are shared between individuals, the study performed deep sequencing of blood TCR repertoires from about five healthy adults. To increase sequencing depth and limit assay-specific biases, different laboratories used diverse techniques to prepare libraries and sequence TCR repertoires. Between about 0.8 and 9.5 billion PBMCs per donor were obtained by leukapheresis.

What the work shows at the level of the full study, not this receptor alone: The small number of donors limited the genetic and exposure-history diversity represented. Sampling was restricted to blood, and TCR repertoires in tissues likely differ from the TCR repertoires found in blood. Naive subsets generally had larger estimated clonotype richness than memory subsets did. Pairwise subsampling indicated that sequencing depth was expected to affect the degree of clonotype sharing among donors. Incomplete sequencing was indicated by rarefaction of sorted-subset datasets, despite the large sequencing depth. About 4.5% of naive CD4, approximately 3.7% of naive CD8, 2.3% of memory CD4, and less than 0.45% of memory CD8 clonotypes were shared across a few donors. Compared with non-shared clonotypes, the clonotypes found in all four sorted-subset donors had higher generation probabilities.

The CDR3, from cysteine to phenylalanine, totals 18 residues. Here the CDR3 DNA is all that survives: 54 bases in frame from base 1. V ends up 4 bases short and J 6 bases short, with an unmatched junction base count of 17. CDR1 SGDLS and CDR2 YYNGEE were looked up in the germline V gene. Healthy HIV-negative adults with no recently reported acute infections or vaccinations were included as donors. Only Caucasian adults living in Nashville, Tennessee, USA were represented among the donors. CD8 memory samples consisted of magnetically selected CD45RO+ cells combined with CCR7-negative CD45RA+ effector memory (TemRA) cells. After blood collection by leukapheresis, PBMCs were isolated using Ficoll-Histopaque density gradient centrifugation and then cryopreserved in the vapor phase of liquid nitrogen. Purity and quantity of every magnetically sorted T cell population were checked by analytical flow cytometry. Genomic DNA was isolated from each sorted fraction and quantified by UV absorbance on a Nanodrop 2000c.

The receptor comes from a woman aged 30 to 39 in good health. Sequenced material: memory CD8+ T cells sorted from blood. Explained via the paper, the cell subset or site label denotes: CD45RO+ cells pooled with CCR7-negative TemRA cells. The receptor chain draws on TRBV9 and TRBJ2-2, with TRBD2 identical over 8 junction bases. The nucleotides read TGTGCCAGCAGCCCCACCCTTTTTGCTAGCGGGTCTCCCGGGGAGCTGTTTTTT. The translation is CASSPTLFASGSPGELFF.